These T cell receptor beta chains were read from a single sample in a study of CD8+CD57+ T cells in acquired aplastic anemia. TCRdb reprocessed the reads with MiXCR, giving one entry per CDR3 protein. The sample contains over 200,000 distinct CDR3 sequences, around 63% of which appear only once. The sample was sorted CD4+, CD8+, or CD8+CD57+ T cells (not recorded which) from PBMCs. Source of these receptors: a human donor in good health. Both conserved end residues are part of each CDR3. Fields, in order: D gene, V gene, J gene, clone size, CDR3 DNA, CDR3 protein. A D gene is named only where the DNA matches it firmly. Only some rows state a clone size, as once, few, many or a class for expanded clones.

D gene: .
V gene: TRBV20-1
J gene: TRBJ2-7
clone size: .
CDR3 DNA: TGCAGTGCCCCTGGGGTTGGCTCCTACGAGCAGTACTTC
CDR3 protein: CSAPGVGSYEQYF

D gene: TRBD2
V gene: TRBV29-1
J gene: TRBJ2-1
clone size: .
CDR3 DNA: TGCAGCGTTGCGGGGGGGTTGGACAATGAGCAGTTCTTC
CDR3 protein: CSVAGGLDNEQFF

D gene: .
V gene: TRBV5-1
J gene: TRBJ2-1
clone size: .
CDR3 DNA: TGCGCCAGCAGCTTGACCTTCAGTGCCAGCTCCTACAATGAGCAGTTCTTC
CDR3 protein: CASSLTFSASSYNEQFF

D gene: TRBD1
V gene: TRBV7-9
J gene: TRBJ1-5
clone size: many
CDR3 DNA: TGTGCCAGCAGCTTCGGACAGGGTGGGAGTCAGCCCCAGCATTTT
CDR3 protein: CASSFGQGGSQPQHF

D gene: .
V gene: TRBV9
J gene: TRBJ1-5
clone size: .
CDR3 DNA: TGTGCCAGCAGCCACCGTGAGGGCGGCCAGCCCCAGCGTTTT
CDR3 protein: CASSHREGGQPQRF

D gene: TRBD1
V gene: TRBV2
J gene: TRBJ1-5
clone size: .
CDR3 DNA: TGTGCCAGCAGGACCAGGGGGTCGGGACAGCCCCAGCATTTT
CDR3 protein: CASRTRGSGQPQHF

D gene: .
V gene: TRBV15
J gene: TRBJ1-2
clone size: many
CDR3 DNA: TGTGCCACCAGCGGTATTCCGGGAATCGATGGCTACACCTTC
CDR3 protein: CATSGIPGIDGYTF

D gene: .
V gene: TRBV7-6
J gene: TRBJ1-4
clone size: .
CDR3 DNA: TGTGCCAGCAGCTTAGGGGGATACATAGGTGAAAAACTGTTTTTT
CDR3 protein: CASSLGGYIGEKLFF

D gene: .
V gene: TRBV2
J gene: TRBJ2-3
clone size: few
CDR3 DNA: TGTGCCAGCAGTACAGGAGAGACAGATACGCAGTATTTT
CDR3 protein: CASSTGETDTQYF

D gene: TRBD1
V gene: TRBV6-6
J gene: TRBJ2-7
clone size: .
CDR3 DNA: TGTGCCAGCAGTTACACAGGGGACGAGCAGTACTTC
CDR3 protein: CASSYTGDEQYF

D gene: .
V gene: TRBV19
J gene: TRBJ2-2
clone size: .
CDR3 DNA: TGTGCCAGTAGTACACCTTGGCTCGGGACAGCGGGGAGCGGGGAGCTGTTTTTT
CDR3 protein: CASSTPWLGTAGSGELFF

D gene: .
V gene: TRBV10-3
J gene: TRBJ1-5
clone size: many
CDR3 DNA: TGTGCCATCAGTGAGCCCGGGAGGGGCAATCAGCCCCAGCATTTT
CDR3 protein: CAISEPGRGNQPQHF

D gene: .
V gene: TRBV12-3/TRBV12-4
J gene: TRBJ2-1
clone size: few
CDR3 DNA: TGTGCCAGCAGTTCTGACTACAATGAGCAGTTCTTC
CDR3 protein: CASSSDYNEQFF

D gene: .
V gene: TRBV9
J gene: TRBJ2-7
clone size: many
CDR3 DNA: TGTGCCAGCAGCGTAGGGGGGTCTGACGAGCAGTACTTC
CDR3 protein: CASSVGGSDEQYF

D gene: .
V gene: TRBV10-3
J gene: TRBJ2-7
clone size: once
CDR3 DNA: TGTGCCATCATACCGGACAGCTACTACGAGCAGTACTTC
CDR3 protein: CAIIPDSYYEQYF

D gene: TRBD2
V gene: TRBV2
J gene: TRBJ2-3
clone size: .
CDR3 DNA: TGTGCCAGCACCCTGACTAGCGGGGGGCCAATCACAGATACGCAGTGTTTT
CDR3 protein: CASTLTSGGPITDTQCF

D gene: .
V gene: TRBV10-3
J gene: TRBJ2-7
clone size: .
CDR3 DNA: TGTGCCATCAGCGAATCCTCACAGGGCTCCTACGAGCAGTACTTC
CDR3 protein: CAISESSQGSYEQYF

D gene: TRBD2
V gene: TRBV9
J gene: TRBJ2-7
clone size: many
CDR3 DNA: TGTGCCAGCAGCCCGGGACTAGCAGAGAGCTACGAGCAGTACTTC
CDR3 protein: CASSPGLAESYEQYF

D gene: .
V gene: TRBV10-2
J gene: TRBJ1-1
clone size: once
CDR3 DNA: TGCGCCAGTTTCTCAGGGGACGGCATGAACACTGAAGCTTTCTTT
CDR3 protein: CASFSGDGMNTEAFF

D gene: .
V gene: TRBV20-1
J gene: TRBJ2-1
clone size: few
CDR3 DNA: TGCAGTGCTAGAGACGCGCCAGGGCAGTTCTTC
CDR3 protein: CSARDAPGQFF

D gene: .
V gene: TRBV15
J gene: TRBJ2-7
clone size: .
CDR3 DNA: TGTGCCACCAGCAGAGAGGGTTCAGACTACGAGCAGTACTTC
CDR3 protein: CATSREGSDYEQYF

D gene: TRBD1
V gene: TRBV9
J gene: TRBJ2-3
clone size: many
CDR3 DNA: TGTGCCAGCAGCGTAGAGGGGGCTGATACAGATACGCAGTATTTT
CDR3 protein: CASSVEGADTDTQYF

D gene: TRBD1
V gene: TRBV24-1
J gene: TRBJ1-5
clone size: .
CDR3 DNA: TGTGCCACCAGTGATCCCCGACAGGGCGGCAATCAGCCCCAGCATTTT
CDR3 protein: CATSDPRQGGNQPQHF

D gene: TRBD1
V gene: TRBV20-1
J gene: TRBJ2-7
clone size: few
CDR3 DNA: TGCAGTGCCGCACGGTTAGGACAGGGGGCCTACGAGCAGTACTTC
CDR3 protein: CSAARLGQGAYEQYF

D gene: .
V gene: TRBV10-3
J gene: TRBJ1-4
clone size: few
CDR3 DNA: TGTGCCATCAGTGAGGGGTCCGGTGAAAAACTGTTTTTT
CDR3 protein: CAISEGSGEKLFF

D gene: .
V gene: TRBV20-1
J gene: TRBJ2-3
clone size: .
CDR3 DNA: TGCAGTGCTAGACCAAGGGGCGGAGGTACGCAGTATTTT
CDR3 protein: CSARPRGGGTQYF

D gene: .
V gene: TRBV5-1
J gene: TRBJ2-2
clone size: .
CDR3 DNA: TGTGCCAGCAGCTTGATGGAAACGAACACCGGGGAGCTGTTTTTT
CDR3 protein: CASSLMETNTGELFF

D gene: TRBD1
V gene: TRBV20-1
J gene: TRBJ2-7
clone size: few
CDR3 DNA: TGCAGTGCCAAGGGACAGGGTAATCCCGAGCAGTACTTC
CDR3 protein: CSAKGQGNPEQYF

D gene: .
V gene: TRBV5-1
J gene: TRBJ2-3
clone size: .
CDR3 DNA: TGCGCCAGCAGCTTGGAGGGGCATAGAGATACGCAGTATTTT
CDR3 protein: CASSLEGHRDTQYF

D gene: .
V gene: TRBV5-8
J gene: TRBJ1-4
clone size: once
CDR3 DNA: TGCGCCAGCAGCTCCAACAGGGCAACTAATGAAAAACTGTTTTTT
CDR3 protein: CASSSNRATNEKLFF

D gene: .
V gene: TRBV5-1
J gene: TRBJ2-7
clone size: once
CDR3 DNA: TGCGCCAGCAGCTTAGCACAGGGCGGACCCAAAAGCTACGAGCAGTACTTC
CDR3 protein: CASSLAQGGPKSYEQYF

D gene: TRBD1
V gene: TRBV5-1
J gene: TRBJ2-7
clone size: .
CDR3 DNA: TGCGCCAGCAGCGCCGAACCGGGACAGGCGTTCGAGCAGTACTTC
CDR3 protein: CASSAEPGQAFEQYF

D gene: .
V gene: TRBV25-1
J gene: TRBJ2-3
clone size: .
CDR3 DNA: TGTGCCAGCAGTGATATAGGGGATGCGGATACGCAGTATTTT
CDR3 protein: CASSDIGDADTQYF

D gene: TRBD1
V gene: TRBV7-9
J gene: TRBJ2-7
clone size: .
CDR3 DNA: TGTGCCAGCAGCATCCGGGACAGGGGGCAAGAGCAGTACTTC
CDR3 protein: CASSIRDRGQEQYF

D gene: .
V gene: TRBV5-1
J gene: TRBJ2-7
clone size: .
CDR3 DNA: TGCGCCAGCAGCTTCCGAGACTACCATGAGCAGTACTTC
CDR3 protein: CASSFRDYHEQYF

D gene: TRBD1
V gene: TRBV10-3
J gene: TRBJ1-3
clone size: once
CDR3 DNA: TGTGCCATCAGTGAGTCTCCAGGGGGCTATGGAAACACCATATATTTT
CDR3 protein: CAISESPGGYGNTIYF

D gene: TRBD1
V gene: TRBV4-3
J gene: TRBJ1-2
clone size: .
CDR3 DNA: TGCGCCAGCAGTCCCCGACAGGGCCAGTCGGCGGGGTATGGCTACACCTTC
CDR3 protein: CASSPRQGQSAGYGYTF

D gene: TRBD2
V gene: TRBV19
J gene: TRBJ2-2
clone size: .
CDR3 DNA: TGTGCCAGTAGTATAAAAGCGGGAGGATGTCCCGGGGAGCTGTTTTTT
CDR3 protein: CASSIKAGGCPGELFF

D gene: TRBD1
V gene: TRBV9
J gene: TRBJ1-1
clone size: many
CDR3 DNA: TGTGCCAGCAGCGTGGACAGGGGGTTGGTCACTGAAGCTTTCTTT
CDR3 protein: CASSVDRGLVTEAFF

D gene: TRBD1
V gene: TRBV5-6
J gene: TRBJ1-1
clone size: many
CDR3 DNA: TGTGCCAGCAGCTACCCGGGACAGGGACTGAACACTGAAGCTTTCTTT
CDR3 protein: CASSYPGQGLNTEAFF

D gene: TRBD1
V gene: TRBV20-1
J gene: TRBJ1-1
clone size: many
CDR3 DNA: TGCAGTGCTGGGGACAGCGAGAACACTGAAGCTTTCTTT
CDR3 protein: CSAGDSENTEAFF

D gene: TRBD2
V gene: TRBV20-1
J gene: TRBJ2-7
clone size: many
CDR3 DNA: TGCAGTGCTAGGGGACTAGCGGGAGTCTCCTACGAGCAGTACTTC
CDR3 protein: CSARGLAGVSYEQYF

D gene: TRBD2
V gene: TRBV4-3
J gene: TRBJ2-3
clone size: many
CDR3 DNA: TGCGCCAGCAGCCAAGGAGCGGGGGCCCTTACAGATACGCAGTATTTT
CDR3 protein: CASSQGAGALTDTQYF

D gene: .
V gene: TRBV7-9
J gene: TRBJ2-2
clone size: .
CDR3 DNA: TGTGCCAGCAGCTTAGTCCCCCTGAACACCGGGGAGCTGTTTTTT
CDR3 protein: CASSLVPLNTGELFF

D gene: .
V gene: TRBV29-1
J gene: TRBJ2-7
clone size: few
CDR3 DNA: TGCAGCGTTGGGGTGCGGTCCTACGAGCAGTACTTC
CDR3 protein: CSVGVRSYEQYF

D gene: .
V gene: TRBV6-5
J gene: TRBJ1-6
clone size: .
CDR3 DNA: TGTGCCAGCAGTTACCGGCAGGAGTATTCACCCCTCCACTTT
CDR3 protein: CASSYRQEYSPLHF

D gene: TRBD1
V gene: TRBV7-9
J gene: TRBJ1-6
clone size: .
CDR3 DNA: TGTGCCAGCAGCAGATTTGGGGACAGCGCTAGTTCACCCCTCCACTTT
CDR3 protein: CASSRFGDSASSPLHF

D gene: .
V gene: TRBV20-1
J gene: TRBJ2-1
clone size: .
CDR3 DNA: TGCAGCCAAGGGATAAACCTTTTATCTGAGCAGTTCTTC
CDR3 protein: CSQGINLLSEQFF

D gene: .
V gene: TRBV20-1
J gene: TRBJ2-7
clone size: few
CDR3 DNA: TGCAGTGCTTTTAGCCCGACGACTAGTTTCGAGCAGTACTTC
CDR3 protein: CSAFSPTTSFEQYF

D gene: TRBD1
V gene: TRBV9
J gene: TRBJ2-2
clone size: many
CDR3 DNA: TGTGCCAGCAGCGTAGGCCAGGGGGTTTTCACCGGGGAGCTGTTTTTT
CDR3 protein: CASSVGQGVFTGELFF

D gene: TRBD2
V gene: TRBV29-1
J gene: TRBJ2-1
clone size: .
CDR3 DNA: TGCAGCGTCGCGACTAGCGGGGACAATGAGCAGTTCTTC
CDR3 protein: CSVATSGDNEQFF

D gene: TRBD2
V gene: TRBV12-3/TRBV12-4
J gene: TRBJ2-1
clone size: many
CDR3 DNA: TGTGCCAGCAGCCCCCCGGGGGGGCTCAATGAGCAGTTCTTC
CDR3 protein: CASSPPGGLNEQFF

D gene: .
V gene: TRBV4-1
J gene: TRBJ1-1
clone size: many
CDR3 DNA: TGCGCCACCCAAACAGGTGGTACTGAAGCTTTCTTT
CDR3 protein: CATQTGGTEAFF

D gene: TRBD2
V gene: TRBV2
J gene: TRBJ2-1
clone size: .
CDR3 DNA: TGTGCCAGCAGGGAAGGACTAGCCAGCTCCTACAATGAGCAGTTCTTC
CDR3 protein: CASREGLASSYNEQFF

D gene: .
V gene: TRBV19
J gene: TRBJ2-2
clone size: once
CDR3 DNA: TGTGCCAGTAGTCCCTCCGGGCTCCCCACCGGGGAGCTGTTTTTT
CDR3 protein: CASSPSGLPTGELFF

D gene: TRBD1
V gene: TRBV7-9
J gene: TRBJ2-5
clone size: .
CDR3 DNA: TGTGCCAGCAGCACCAACAGGGGGCGGCTACAAGAGACCCAGTACTTC
CDR3 protein: CASSTNRGRLQETQYF

D gene: .
V gene: TRBV7-9
J gene: TRBJ2-1
clone size: .
CDR3 DNA: TGTGCCAGCAGCGTTGAAGAGCATAACTACAATGAGCAGTTCTTC
CDR3 protein: CASSVEEHNYNEQFF

D gene: TRBD1
V gene: TRBV14
J gene: TRBJ1-6
clone size: .
CDR3 DNA: TGTGCCAGCAGCCAAGGACAGGGACAGAGGTCACCCCTCCACTTT
CDR3 protein: CASSQGQGQRSPLHF

D gene: .
V gene: TRBV7-9
J gene: TRBJ2-3
clone size: .
CDR3 DNA: TGTGCCAGCAGCGGGGATAACGAAGAAGAGCAGTATTTT
CDR3 protein: CASSGDNEEEQYF

D gene: .
V gene: TRBV29-1
J gene: TRBJ1-1
clone size: .
CDR3 DNA: TGCAGCGTCGCCCGACAGGACATGAACACTGAAGCTTTCTTT
CDR3 protein: CSVARQDMNTEAFF